This record concerns one TCR beta chain sequence. Its antigen has not been determined. Nothing much larger sits one base from this clone, and base qualities are not available. Looking up the germline V gene yields CDR1 SQVTM and CDR2 ANQGSEA. A distance of 7 bases separates the germline ends of V and J, which lose 4 bases and 1 base respectively. The CDR3 sequence holds 12 residues, the cysteine and phenylalanine included. Just CDR3 DNA is preserved here, 36 bases in frame from base 1. This entry comes from a study of cytomegalovirus exposure and HLA in healthy donors (dated by TCRdb to the late 2010s). With regard to the full study: An earlier analysis of more than 550 of the donors reported 276 Gb of sequence data and about 120 million unique TCR beta sequences obtained from approximately 180 million T cells. Along with the roughly 700-subject first cohort, a separate validation cohort of around 110 different subjects was used. Rather than drawing on any new phenotypic data, the later analysis identified candidate immune exposures from TCR beta sequences and the way those sequences occurred across donors. The T cell repertoires of under 700 subjects were profiled by immunosequencing and related to cytomegalovirus serostatus. To decide whether each TCR beta V gene segment behaved as functional or pseudogenic, an earlier analysis of fewer than 750 of the donors relied on high-throughput TCR beta sequencing. HLA typing covered class I and class II loci at four-digit resolution. In a later genetic analysis, genome-wide SNP genotypes for about three fifths of the 666 donors were used, and that subset was treated as a discovery cohort. Donor age, sex, ethnicity and CMV serostatus were compiled alongside the repertoire data. Across 398 genotyped donors of the cohort, an average of approximately 220,000 unique TCR beta nucleotide sequences per donor were sequenced, and 15% to 20% of those sequences were non-productive. The study combined high-throughput TCR immunosequencing, statistical association of individual TCRs with disease status, and machine learning to predict cytomegalovirus infection status. An early release that covered about 600 HLA-typed donors contained 300 to 350 gigabases of sequencing data and 65 million to 100 million unique TCR sequences. To study patterns of TCR occurrence, a later analysis re-analyzed previously published TCR beta repertoires from around 700 donors and added high-resolution HLA genotyping. The aim of the study was to test whether cataloging public T cell receptors could identify signatures of past pathogen exposure. About five DR-DQ haplotypes were handled as single units for association and clustering because linkage in the cohort was strong. All discovery cohort repertoires had been generated using a single sequencing platform. Of the 300 to 450 genotyped donors, about 80% fell in the genetic ancestry cluster associated with self-reported Caucasian donors. Typing coverage differed by locus: A, B, C, DRB1 and DQB1 were typed in roughly 629-640 donors, DQA1 in 522, DPA1 in nearly 610, and DPB1 in approximately 450.

The cohort was made up of 650 to 700 healthy bone marrow donors. At the time of sampling, all cohort members were nominally healthy, though unrecorded immune exposures were likely present. The donor tested CMV seropositive and was one of the 289 seropositive cohort members. Each donor provided a peripheral blood sample, and peripheral blood mononuclear cells were used for TCR beta sequencing. The Qiagen DNeasy Blood Extraction Kit was used to extract genomic DNA from the blood cell samples. Receptor libraries were prepared by the immunoSEQ multiplex PCR assay. A mixture of 60 forward primers for TCR Vbeta segments and 13 reverse primers for TCR Jbeta segments was used in the multiplex PCR. A multiplex PCR assay on genomic DNA amplified the CDR3 region of rearranged TCR beta genes. The Illumina HiSeq System was used to sequence the amplified TCR beta libraries as 87-base-pair reads. As for the original processing: A later analysis counted approximately 84 million unique TCR beta chains across the 500 to 850 repertoires, and around 12 million of these chains were shared by at least two donors. Raw reads were error-corrected and collapsed into unique sequences by a nearest-neighbor algorithm in which closely related sequences were merged to remove PCR and sequencing errors. CDR3 sequences were aligned to IMGT reference sequences to assign V, D and J gene segments. For a sequence to be retained, a match of at least six nucleotides was required to both a V gene segment and a J gene segment. Rearrangements were called productive when the CDR3 lacked stop codons and stayed in frame with V and J; all others were non-productive. Following IMGT convention, CDR3 was defined as the stretch from the second conserved V-encoded cysteine up to the conserved J-encoded phenylalanine. Sequences without an unambiguous match to a single V gene segment were excluded from the earlier analysis of about 600 of the donors. In an earlier analysis of a few hundred of the donors, V segments were called functional above 56.7% productive rearrangements and were called segregating when the between-donor standard deviation exceeded 5%. A statistical classification framework was built to diagnose cytomegalovirus status from the catalog of TCR beta chain sequences. In a later analysis, V and J genes were assigned by comparing TCR nucleotide sequences against IMGT/GENE-DB human TR gene sequences. A later analysis assigned CDR3 sequences and most-parsimonious VDJ recombination scenarios with the TCRdist pipeline. A later analysis defined each TCR beta chain by its CDR3 amino acid sequence plus V-gene family, and excluded reads lacking a unique V-gene family. As a way to deal with suspected cross-contamination and a sequencing artifact, a later analysis dropped approximately 570 nucleotide sequences that were highly shared and had low generation probability. In a later analysis, a clonal expansion index for each public chain was calculated from normalized within-repertoire ranks of inferred template counts. Generation probabilities in a later analysis came from a VDJ recombination model fitted to out-of-frame rearrangements, and those results were checked against IGoR. A later analysis scored TCR-TCR, TCR-HLA and TCR-CMV co-occurrence with hypergeometric tests, applying a repertoire-size bias correction to TCR pairs. In a later analysis, false discovery rates were estimated by permuting HLA or CMV assignments 20 times. In a later analysis, co-occurring TCRs were grouped using DBSCAN, and TCRdist sequence similarity was added for clustering within HLA-allele-positive subsets. Repertoires with fewer than 30,000 or more than 120,000 public chains, plus five repertoires with anomalous nucleotide sharing, were excluded from co-occurrence clustering. In TCRdb, the immuneACCESS table is reduced to in-frame sequences with V and J assigned. These tables do not hold every clone; where another copy was compared, an unresolved V gene accounts for under half, and the others remain unexplained. Clonal size and the V and J genes are those of that table, whereas D and trimming came from the DNA. The sample table lists just under 250,000 clones, 82% of them with a count of one. The ten most abundant clones make up 5% to 6.5% of the sample.

Findings and caveats that apply to the study as a whole: Seventeen rarely observed V segments, including chromosome 9 orphons, were excluded from the earlier analysis of just under 600 of the donors because counts were too low. For the cohort, immune exposure information was limited to CMV serostatus. Most CMV-associated TCR beta chains appeared to be HLA-restricted in a later analysis, and the HLA associations seemed to be driven largely by CMV exposure. The study listed approximately 160 TCR beta chains as associated with cytomegalovirus. Correlated functional status among segregating V segments might be attributable to linkage disequilibrium, but an unknown experimental factor could not be ruled out. In an earlier analysis of approximately 600 of the donors, most TCR beta V segments were observed in productive rearrangements about 90% or about 30% of the time, broadly matching IMGT annotations. A cluster of highly shared sequence variants was judged likely to be a technical artifact of the sequencing pipeline. Three of the identified cytomegalovirus-associated TCR beta chains were confirmed in vitro to be specific for cytomegalovirus antigens. V-gene and J-gene trimming of TCR beta chains was associated with a missense DCLRE1C variant in a later genetic analysis, and the association was replicated in an independent cohort. In a later analysis, several top co-occurrence clusters were reported to appear linked to parvovirus B19, influenza, CMV and Epstein-Barr virus. Most TCR sequences were seen in very few donors, while some public TCRs were found in many individuals. HLA typing was unavailable for some donors at each locus, so association tests used only the typed subset. The cohort was sequenced for TCR beta chains only, and without alpha or paired-chain data the features that could be detected were limited. Some IMGT-functional V segments, including TRBV6-2 and TRBV6-3, could not be told apart with the 87-base-pair reads, so those segments were excluded. When HLA alleles, especially DR and DQ, strongly co-occurred, attributing TCR associations to individual alleles was difficult. According to a later genetic analysis, donors in an Asian-associated ancestry cluster had fewer N-insertions in productive TCRs than the approximately 630-donor mean. A later analysis found that TCR association rates varied across HLA loci, with DRB1 alleles showing the most associated TCRs and HLA-C alleles the fewest. The presence/absence analyses assumed that sequencing depth was roughly uniform across donors, and that assumption may not be true. In a later analysis, HLA-associated TCR beta chains were found to be more clonally expanded and to have lower generation probabilities than equally common non-associated chains. According to the authors, the approach could potentially be generalized to other disease states and immunological phenotypes. A later analysis associated 16,951 TCR beta sequences with specific HLA alleles at a false discovery rate of 0.05. The classifier was reported to diagnose cytomegalovirus status with high specificity and sensitivity in both the original cohort and the validation cohort. A further reported finding was that TCR beta sequences accurately predicted the HLA-A and HLA-B alleles for most subjects in the first cohort.

Material for sequencing was PBMCs. The chain is encoded by TRBV29-1 joined to TRBJ1-1; the D gene is not confidently resolved. This TCR came from a woman in her thirties or forties in good health and CMV-seropositive. The CDR3 amino acid sequence is: CSVGSRNTEAFF. The DNA sequence is TGCAGCGTTGGGAGCAGGAACACTGAAGCTTTCTTT.